The clone carrying this TCR beta chain was counted many times. Antigen unknown. These data originate in a study of T cell repertoires in cytomegalovirus infection. CDR3 length equals 16 residues. Germline V CDR1 and CDR2: SGHTA, FQGNSA. The V segment lost 1 base and the J segment 6 bases; nucleotides outside the gene matches: 10. MiXCR was run by TCRdb on the reads, yielding one entry per CDR3 protein. The sample consists of some 920,000 distinct CDR3 sequences, approximately 31% of them appearing once. The chain uses TRBV7-2 and TRBJ2-3, with TRBD2 identical over 7 bases. Sequences were derived from cultured CD8+ T cells from PBMCs, sampled from culture after CMV antigen stimulation. The TCR comes from a human donor in good health (CMV status not recorded). Some clones in this sample may be carry-over from other donors' samples. CDR3 residues: CASSLDTGLPVDTQYF. In DNA, the CDR3 is TGTGCCAGCAGCTTAGACACGGGACTACCCGTGGATACGCAGTATTTT.